This T cell receptor (beta chain) was obtained from a study of blood T cell repertoires in COVID-19. Across the whole study: Specimens from acute and convalescent COVID-19 originated in the United States, Italy and Spain.

Measured with immunoSEQ multiplex PCR; TCRdb has only the in-frame clones, and not every one. The table includes 200,000 to 250,000 clones, roughly 90% detected once. The ends lost 4 bases at V and 10 bases at J; junction bases unmatched: 10. The CDR3 sequence is 16 residues long. The V gene's germline CDR1 is KGHSH and CDR2 LQKENI. This TCR was sampled from a man aged 25 to 45 who had recovered from COVID-19. The sample comprised peripheral blood. This sequence joins TRBV18 and TRBJ2-1, with 13 positions matching TRBD2. CDR3 protein: CASSLNGLAGETEQFF. DNA for the CDR3: TGTGCCAGCTCACTCAATGGACTAGCGGGGGAGACGGAGCAGTTCTTC.